The clone carrying this T cell receptor (beta chain) was counted only a few times. Antigen specificity is unknown. Then a second PCR, running roughly 7 to 11 cycles, was carried out with a sample-barcoded 5' primer and a J-beta primer mix. Each cDNA molecule, via a template-switch adaptor with 12 random nucleotides, was tagged. Each CDR3 protein is one row after TCRdb ran MiXCR on the 5' RACE reads. The sample shows some 1.4 million distinct CDR3 sequences, around 39% of them seen only once. This record comes from a study of blood T cells in healthy people across ages. Study-wide points: Diversity of TCR beta correlated strongly with naive T cell percentage.

The length of the CDR3 is 14 residues. Germline CDR1 and CDR2: MNHNY and SVGAGI (reference sequence). V lost 0 bases and J lost 9, with 12 bases in between. Sample donors were healthy Caucasian individuals that came from Russia, aged about 6 to 95. Every donor provided approximately 9.2 milliliters of peripheral blood. This sequence originates from a woman aged 18-29 years in good health. The J gene is TRBJ1-5, the V gene TRBV6-6; possibly TRBD1 for D (5 bases). The sequenced sample was blood. The CDR3 sequence: CASSYSAGRTPQHF. CDR3 DNA: TGTGCCAGCAGTTACTCGGCAGGGAGAACGCCCCAGCATTTT.